This is a list of T cell receptor beta chains from one sample in a study of T cells in localized non-small cell lung cancer. Repertoires were generated with immunoSEQ multiplex PCR, while TCRdb's copy carries only in-frame clones and drops some. The sample shows around 12,000 clones, around four fifths of them seen only once. Specimen: peripheral blood, collected before any cancer treatment. These receptors were taken from a male donor aged 60 or over with stage I lung adenocarcinoma. The CDR3 runs from the conserved cysteine through the conserved F or W. Fields, in order: V gene, clone size, D gene, CDR3 length, J gene, CDR3 protein, CDR3 DNA. D genes are given only for firm matches. Clone sizes are given selectively: once, few, many, or a class where the clone is expanded.

V: TRBV10-3
size: NA
D: NA
length: 17
J: TRBJ2-3
CDR3: CAISESRQGTGADTQYF
DNA: TGTGCCATCAGTGAGTCGAGGCAGGGGACGGGGGCAGATACGCAGTATTTT

V: TRBV28
size: NA
D: TRBD1
length: 15
J: TRBJ1-5
CDR3: CASSPRTGGNQPQHF
DNA: TGTGCCAGCAGTCCACGGACAGGGGGAAACCAGCCCCAGCATTTT

V: TRBV25-1
size: NA
D: NA
length: 16
J: TRBJ2-1
CDR3: CASSVEGPSSYNEQFF
DNA: TGTGCCAGCAGTGTAGAGGGCCCCAGCTCCTACAATGAGCAGTTCTTC

V: TRBV28
size: NA
D: NA
length: 15
J: TRBJ2-7
CDR3: CASSDPPGSIYEQYF
DNA: TGTGCCAGCAGTGACCCCCCAGGGAGCATCTACGAGCAGTACTTC

V: TRBV13
size: NA
D: NA
length: 15
J: TRBJ1-3
CDR3: CASSLARDGGNTIYF
DNA: TGTGCCAGCAGCTTAGCTAGGGACGGCGGAAACACCATATATTTT

V: TRBV7-8
size: NA
D: NA
length: 14
J: TRBJ1-1
CDR3: CASSAHTGNTEAFF
DNA: TGTGCCAGCAGCGCACATACAGGGAACACTGAAGCTTTCTTT

V: TRBV5-1
size: NA
D: TRBD2
length: 15
J: TRBJ2-5
CDR3: CASSRSGGELTSQYF
DNA: TGCGCCAGCAGCCGTAGCGGGGGGGAACTTACCTCCCAGTACTTC

V: TRBV2
size: NA
D: NA
length: 14
J: TRBJ2-3
CDR3: CASSGGLSTDTQYF
DNA: TGTGCCAGCAGTGGGGGACTTAGCACAGATACGCAGTATTTT

V: TRBV27
size: NA
D: NA
length: 14
J: TRBJ2-3
CDR3: CASSFKGLTDTQYF
DNA: TGTGCCAGCAGTTTCAAGGGACTCACAGATACGCAGTATTTT

V: TRBV7-8
size: NA
D: NA
length: 13
J: TRBJ1-1
CDR3: CASSSRGNTEAFF
DNA: TGTGCCAGCAGCTCCCGTGGGAACACTGAAGCTTTCTTT

V: TRBV9
size: NA
D: TRBD1
length: 14
J: TRBJ2-1
CDR3: CASNRDRGLGEQFF
DNA: TGTGCCAGCAACCGGGACAGGGGTCTGGGTGAGCAGTTCTTC

V: TRBV28
size: NA
D: NA
length: 17
J: TRBJ2-7
CDR3: CASSLGAGQLSSYEQYF
DNA: TGTGCCAGCAGTTTAGGCGCGGGACAGTTGAGTTCCTACGAGCAGTACTTC

V: TRBV28
size: NA
D: NA
length: 12
J: TRBJ2-3
CDR3: CASSLWGLLQYF
DNA: TGTGCCAGCAGTTTATGGGGATTACTGCAGTATTTT

V: TRBV2
size: few
D: NA
length: 13
J: TRBJ2-3
CDR3: CASNMDRTDTQYF
DNA: TGTGCCAGCAACATGGACCGCACAGATACGCAGTATTTT

V: TRBV7-3
size: once
D: TRBD1
length: 15
J: TRBJ1-6
CDR3: CASSLTTGYNSPLHF
DNA: TGTGCCAGCAGCCTTACGACAGGGTATAATTCACCCCTCCACTTT

V: TRBV7-9
size: NA
D: TRBD1
length: 15
J: TRBJ1-4
CDR3: CASSPTGGEGEKLFF
DNA: TGTGCCAGCAGCCCAACAGGGGGCGAGGGTGAAAAACTGTTTTTT

V: TRBV27
size: NA
D: TRBD2
length: 15
J: TRBJ2-3
CDR3: CASSLNSGVKDTQYF
DNA: TGTGCCAGCAGTCTGAATAGCGGGGTCAAAGATACGCAGTATTTT

V: TRBV30
size: NA
D: NA
length: 14
J: TRBJ2-7
CDR3: CAWRLAATSYEQYF
DNA: TGTGCCTGGAGACTTGCGGCCACTTCCTACGAGCAGTACTTC

V: TRBV5-6
size: NA
D: NA
length: 16
J: TRBJ2-3
CDR3: CASSLGQGGYADTQYF
DNA: TGTGCCAGCAGCTTGGGACAGGGAGGTTATGCAGATACGCAGTATTTT

V: TRBV7-2
size: NA
D: TRBD1
length: 16
J: TRBJ1-5
CDR3: CASSLARTGGNQPQHF
DNA: TGTGCCAGCAGCTTAGCGCGTACAGGGGGCAATCAGCCCCAGCATTTT

V: TRBV6-4
size: NA
D: TRBD2
length: 14
J: TRBJ2-3
CDR3: CASSAAGVADTQYF
DNA: TGTGCCAGCAGTGCGGCGGGAGTGGCAGATACGCAGTATTTT

V: TRBV2
size: NA
D: NA
length: 13
J: TRBJ2-7
CDR3: CASARREGDEQYF
DNA: TGTGCCAGCGCCCGACGCGAAGGGGACGAGCAGTACTTC

V: TRBV7-9
size: NA
D: NA
length: 18
J: TRBJ2-6
CDR3: CASSLGRQLFSGANVLTF
DNA: TGTGCCAGCAGCTTAGGGAGACAGCTTTTCTCTGGGGCCAACGTCCTGACTTTC

V: TRBV11-2
size: NA
D: NA
length: 15
J: TRBJ1-5
CDR3: CASSLEADSNQPQHF
DNA: TGTGCCAGCAGCTTAGAAGCGGATAGCAATCAGCCCCAGCATTTT

V: TRBV19
size: NA
D: NA
length: 18
J: TRBJ2-2
CDR3: CASSMDLAEHTNTGELFF
DNA: TGTGCCAGTAGTATGGACCTAGCAGAACATACGAACACCGGGGAGCTGTTTTTT

V: TRBV18
size: NA
D: NA
length: 12
J: TRBJ2-2
CDR3: CASSPLGGELFF
DNA: TGTGCCAGCTCACCCTTGGGCGGGGAGCTGTTTTTT

V: TRBV28
size: NA
D: NA
length: 14
J: TRBJ2-5
CDR3: CASSSEQTGKTQYF
DNA: TGTGCCAGCAGTTCAGAACAGACCGGGAAGACCCAGTACTTC

V: TRBV27
size: NA
D: NA
length: 14
J: TRBJ2-1
CDR3: CASSPTLTMIVQFF
DNA: TGTGCCAGCAGCCCTACCCTCACAATGATTGTGCAGTTCTTC

V: TRBV28
size: NA
D: NA
length: 16
J: TRBJ2-4
CDR3: CASSLPYMAGVNIQYF
DNA: TGTGCCAGCAGTCTCCCGTATATGGCAGGGGTTAACATTCAGTACTTC

V: TRBV11-2
size: once
D: NA
length: 14
J: TRBJ2-5
CDR3: CASSKIGGIETQYF
DNA: TGTGCCAGCAGCAAGATAGGCGGGATTGAGACCCAGTACTTC

V: TRBV5-6
size: few
D: NA
length: 14
J: TRBJ2-3
CDR3: CASSLRGTTDTQYF
DNA: TGTGCCAGCAGCTTAAGGGGTACCACAGATACGCAGTATTTT

V: TRBV30
size: NA
D: NA
length: 14
J: TRBJ1-2
CDR3: CAWSGGTYFYGYTF
DNA: TGTGCCTGGAGTGGGGGGACATATTTCTATGGCTACACCTTC

V: TRBV5-6
size: NA
D: TRBD1
length: 15
J: TRBJ2-2
CDR3: CASSRTGRLDGELFF
DNA: TGTGCCAGCAGCCGGACAGGAAGGTTGGACGGGGAGCTGTTTTTT

V: TRBV5-1
size: NA
D: NA
length: 12
J: TRBJ2-1
CDR3: CASSLSEREQFF
DNA: TGCGCCAGCAGCTTGTCGGAGAGAGAGCAGTTCTTC

V: TRBV29-1
size: once
D: NA
length: 15
J: TRBJ1-1
CDR3: CSLTGTKEQGAEAFF
DNA: TGCAGCCTAACCGGGACAAAAGAACAGGGCGCTGAAGCTTTCTTT

V: TRBV2
size: NA
D: NA
length: 13
J: TRBJ1-2
CDR3: CASRGERGTGYTF
DNA: TGTGCCAGCAGAGGGGAACGAGGGACTGGCTACACCTTC

V: TRBV28
size: NA
D: NA
length: 12
J: TRBJ1-1
CDR3: CASILDRGEAFF
DNA: TGTGCCAGCATCTTGGACCGAGGCGAAGCTTTCTTT

V: TRBV7-2
size: NA
D: NA
length: 14
J: TRBJ1-2
CDR3: CASSSTGPGSGYTF
DNA: TGTGCCAGCAGCTCAACCGGACCAGGATCGGGCTACACCTTC

V: TRBV2
size: NA
D: TRBD1
length: 15
J: TRBJ2-2
CDR3: CASRPGTEDTGELFF
DNA: TGTGCCAGCAGGCCCGGGACAGAAGACACCGGGGAGCTGTTTTTT

V: TRBV7-9
size: once
D: NA
length: 13
J: TRBJ2-5
CDR3: CASSLGQKSKADF
DNA: TGTGCCAGCAGCTTAGGACAGAAAAGTAAGGCGGACTTC

V: TRBV27
size: NA
D: NA
length: 14
J: TRBJ1-1
CDR3: CASSRTRGNTEAFF
DNA: TGTGCCAGCAGTCGAACAAGGGGAAACACTGAAGCTTTCTTT

V: TRBV29-1
size: NA
D: NA
length: 11
J: TRBJ2-1
CDR3: CSVRVYNEQFF
DNA: TGCAGCGTTCGGGTATACAATGAGCAGTTCTTC

V: TRBV28
size: NA
D: NA
length: 13
J: TRBJ1-2
CDR3: CASSLRGSHGYTF
DNA: TGTGCCAGCAGCCTCAGGGGATCCCATGGCTACACCTTC

V: TRBV21-1
size: NA
D: NA
length: 13
J: TRBJ1-4
CDR3: CASSNLGNEKLFF
DNA: TGTGCCAGCAGCAATCTTGGTAATGAAAAACTGTTTTTT

V: TRBV5-1
size: NA
D: NA
length: 13
J: TRBJ2-1
CDR3: CASSRTGLAEQFF
DNA: TGCGCCAGCAGTCGTACAGGGTTGGCTGAGCAGTTCTTC

V: TRBV28
size: NA
D: NA
length: 15
J: TRBJ1-3
CDR3: CASSLPRTVGNTIYF
DNA: TGTGCCAGCAGTTTACCGCGGACAGTTGGAAACACCATATATTTT

V: TRBV6-6
size: NA
D: NA
length: 14
J: TRBJ2-7
CDR3: CASRSGAGVGEQYF
DNA: TGTGCCAGCAGATCTGGGGCTGGAGTAGGTGAGCAGTACTTC

V: TRBV5-6
size: few
D: TRBD1
length: 16
J: TRBJ2-3
CDR3: CASSRIGQANTDTQYF
DNA: TGTGCCAGCAGCCGGATAGGACAGGCAAACACAGATACGCAGTATTTT

V: TRBV10-3
size: NA
D: NA
length: 14
J: TRBJ2-3
CDR3: CAISESLAGDTQYF
DNA: TGTGCCATCAGTGAGTCTCTAGCAGGGGATACGCAGTATTTT

V: TRBV18
size: NA
D: NA
length: 13
J: TRBJ1-1
CDR3: CASSPRTNTEAFF
DNA: TGTGCCAGCTCACCACGGACGAACACTGAAGCTTTCTTT

V: TRBV15
size: NA
D: NA
length: 15
J: TRBJ2-3
CDR3: CATSREGRPGDTQYF
DNA: TGTGCCACCAGCAGAGAGGGTCGTCCAGGGGATACGCAGTATTTT

V: TRBV5-6
size: NA
D: TRBD1
length: 16
J: TRBJ2-7
CDR3: CASSTISRDRGYEQYF
DNA: TGTGCCAGCAGCACGATCAGTCGGGACAGGGGATACGAGCAGTACTTC

V: TRBV4-1
size: once
D: NA
length: 15
J: TRBJ1-2
CDR3: CASSQVGGANYGYTF
DNA: TGCGCCAGCAGCCAGGTGGGGGGAGCTAACTATGGCTACACCTTC

V: TRBV7-6
size: NA
D: NA
length: 15
J: TRBJ2-1
CDR3: CASSSGPHHTNEQFF
DNA: TGTGCCAGCAGCTCGGGCCCCCACCACACTAATGAGCAGTTCTTC

V: TRBV18
size: NA
D: NA
length: 14
J: TRBJ1-1
CDR3: CASSPQGSNTEAFF
DNA: TGTGCCAGCTCACCACAGGGCTCGAACACTGAAGCTTTCTTT